These 31 T cell receptor beta chains came from one sample sequenced in a study of T cell repertoires in ileal Crohn's disease. Time point given: proximal margin of the surgical specimen (macroscopically non-inflamed). The protocol was immunoSEQ multiplex PCR, while the TCRdb copy is restricted to in-frame clones and leaves out a portion. The sample consists of about 510 clones, about 93% of them appearing once. Sequenced sample: ileal tissue. These receptors all stem from an adult with Crohn's disease.

This clone came up once. The chain is built from TRBV7-2 and TRBJ2-5, with a weak D call TRBD2 (5 bases). Germline V gene data show CDR1 as SGHTA and CDR2 as FQGNSA. The CDR3 runs 16 residues. V was cut by 5 bases and J by 2 bases, with 18 bases left in between. CDR3: CASSPYSSSPQETQYF. The CDR3 nucleotides are TGTGCCAGCAGCCCATACTCTAGCTCCCCGCAAGAGACCCAGTACTTC.

This clone was detected once. The genes are TRBV4-1 and TRBJ2-1; 9 nucleotides agree with TRBD1. The CDR3 contains 18 residues. The V gene's germline CDR1 is MGHRA and CDR2 YSYEKL. V gave up 1 base and J gave up 2 bases; unmatched junction bases: 9. The DNA for the CDR3 is TGCGCCAGCAGCCAAGTCCCGCCGGGACAGGGAACCTACAATGAGCAGTTCTTC. Its translation: CASSQVPPGQGTYNEQFF.

The J gene is TRBJ2-5, the V gene TRBV2; possibly TRBD1 for D (5 bases). V lost 8 bases and J 1 base, leaving 23 bases between the germline ends. The CDR3 is made up of 17 amino acids. Germline values: CDR1 SNHLY, CDR2 FYNNEI. The CDR3 loop is CASGSDSRSRSQETQYF. CDR3 nucleotides: TGTGCCAGCGGGTCAGACAGTCGATCGAGATCCCAAGAGACCCAGTACTTC. The entire variable domain, with the rest obtained from reference TRBV2 and TRBJ2-5, is as follows: EPEVTQTPSHQVTQMGQEVILRCVPISNHLYFYWYRQILGQKVEFLVSFYNNEISEKSEIFDDQFSVERPDGSNFTLKIRSTKLEDSAMYFCASGSDSRSRSQETQYFGPGTRLLVL.

The CDR3 spells CASSALGHQETQYF. For the CDR3, the DNA is TGTGCCAGCAGTGCCCTGGGACATCAAGAGACCCAGTACTTC. The genes are TRBV6-1 and TRBJ2-5, with D possibly TRBD1 on 6 matching bases. The germline V and J ends were trimmed by 4 bases and 2 bases, with 11 bases remaining between them. The CDR3 spans 14 residues. CDR1 MNHNS and CDR2 SASEGT come from the germline V gene.

This sequence joins TRBV4-1 and TRBJ2-7, with D tentatively TRBD1 or TRBD2 (5 bases each). V was clipped by 4 bases and J by 0 bases, with 16 bases between them. Germline V lookup: CDR1 MGHRA, CDR2 YSYEKL. This CDR3 region has 16 residues. The CDR3 here is CASSPPGTGRSYEQYF. The CDR3 DNA reads as TGCGCCAGCAGCCCTCCCGGAACGGGGCGCTCCTACGAGCAGTACTTC.

This clone occurred once. The V and J genes are TRBV5-1 and TRBJ2-1, with D unresolved. V was trimmed by 4 bases and J by 4 bases, leaving 9 bases between them. The CDR3 has 13 residues. Per germline, CDR1 SGHRS and CDR2 YFSETQ. The CDR3 sequence is CASSADLYNEQFF. The CDR3 DNA reads TGCGCCAGCAGCGCCGACCTTTACAATGAGCAGTTCTTC. The complete variable domain, with remaining parts taken from reference TRBV5-1 and TRBJ2-1, reads KAGVTQTPRYLIKTRGQQVTLSCSPISGHRSVSWYQQTPGQGLQFLFEYFSETQRNKGNFPGRFSGRQFSNSRSEMNVSTLELGDSALYLCASSADLYNEQFFGPGTRLTVL.

The chain has TRBV10-3 and TRBJ2-7; 7 nucleotides agree with TRBD1. V gave up 5 bases and J gave up 0 bases; unmatched junction bases: 7. The CDR3 is made up of 15 amino acids. CDR1 ENHRY and CDR2 SYGVKD come from the germline V gene. The CDR3 nucleotides are TGTGCCATCAGTATCTTACAGGGGATCTCCTACGAGCAGTACTTC. Translated, it gives CAISILQGISYEQYF.

This chain connects TRBV10-1 to TRBJ2-3, with 7 bases fitting TRBD2. Germline V lookup: CDR1 WNHNN, CDR2 SYGVQD (reference sequence). The CDR3 is 14 amino acids. J was trimmed by 6 bases and V by 0 bases; bases with no gene match: 3. This chain's CDR3 is CASSESLGGDTQYF. The CDR3 DNA reads TGCGCCAGCAGTGAGTCATTGGGGGGGGATACGCAGTATTTT.

The chain uses TRBV18 and TRBJ1-1; TRBD1 might be the D (5 bases). The CDR3 runs to 15 residues. Between the trimmed V and J ends, which lost 2 bases and 2 bases, there was a span of 12 bases. The germline V gene encodes CDR1 KGHSH and CDR2 LQKENI. The CDR3 is CASSPGYRTNTEAFF. The CDR3 DNA sequence: TGTGCCAGCTCACCAGGATACAGGACAAACACTGAAGCTTTCTTT.

This chain uses TRBV7-2 with TRBJ1-2; a possible D gene is TRBD1 (6 bases). Trimming stripped 1 base from V and 7 bases from J, with 13 bases between. This CDR3 comprises 14 residues. In germline, CDR1 is SGHTA, CDR2 FQGNSA. The CDR3 protein is CASSLDQGRFGYTF. As DNA, the CDR3 is TGTGCCAGCAGCTTAGATCAGGGGCGGTTTGGCTACACCTTC.

The CDR3 nucleotides are TGTGCCAGCAGCGACCGACAGGGAGGCAACACCATATATTTT. Translated: CASSDRQGGNTIYF. The V call is TRBV5-4, the J call TRBJ1-3; 7 nucleotides line up with TRBD1. This CDR3 has 14 residues. Germline V gene sequence: CDR1 SGHNT, CDR2 YYREEE (reference sequence). After removal of 4 bases from V and 7 bases from J, the junction contained 8 bases not matched to a gene.

The chain couples TRBV5-6 to TRBJ2-1, with a possible D match to TRBD1 (5 bases). Trimming removed 1 base from V and 4 bases from J, with 12 bases in between. The CDR3 contains 15 residues. Germline-derived CDR1 and CDR2 are SGHDT and YYEEEE. CDR3 sequence (DNA): TGTGCCAGCAGCTTGACGACAGCCCTATACAATGAGCAGTTCTTC. Encoded protein: CASSLTTALYNEQFF. Combining the CDR3 with reference TRBV5-6 and TRBJ2-1 gives the whole variable domain DAGVTQSPTHLIKTRGQQVTLRCSPKSGHDTVSWYQQALGQGPQFIFQYYEEEERQRGNFPDRFSGHQFPNYSSELNVNALLLGDSALYLCASSLTTALYNEQFFGPGTRLTVL.

This clone was detected only once. The rearrangement joins TRBV4-1 to TRBJ2-1; D gene uncertain. Trimming cost V 0 bases and J 5 bases, with 5 bases left between them. The CDR3 has 13 residues. The V gene's germline CDR1 is MGHRA and CDR2 YSYEKL. The CDR3 loop reads CASSQDQHNEQFF. For the CDR3, the DNA is TGCGCCAGCAGCCAAGATCAGCACAATGAGCAGTTCTTC.

V and J are TRBV7-9 and TRBJ1-2; 9 nucleotides match TRBD1. Per the germline V gene, CDR1 is SEHNR and CDR2 is FQNEAQ (reference sequence). The ends lost 5 bases at V and 4 bases at J; junction bases unmatched: 14. The CDR3 is made up of 17 amino acids. The CDR3 here is CASSPPPSGTGIYGYTF. In nucleotides, the CDR3 is TGTGCCAGCAGCCCACCCCCTTCCGGGACAGGGATCTATGGCTACACCTTC.

This clone has a single count. The gene calls are TRBV13 and TRBJ1-2; D gene unclear. V lost 5 bases and J lost 5, with 18 bases in between. The CDR3 consists of 15 residues. Germline CDR1 and CDR2: PRHDT and FYEKMQ (reference sequence). The DNA for the CDR3 is TGTGCCAGCAGCGTCCGGGTGGCAGCTAGATATGGCTACACCTTC. This translates into CASSVRVAARYGYTF.

CDR3 bases: TGTGCCAGCAGTGATTTAAGGGGGGTGAACACTGAAGCTTTCTTT. It is translated as CASSDLRGVNTEAFF. The gene calls are TRBV2 and TRBJ1-1; D perhaps matches TRBD1 (6 bases). Trimming removed 3 bases from V and 0 bases from J, with 11 bases in between. The germline V gene encodes CDR1 SNHLY and CDR2 FYNNEI. This CDR3 is built from 15 residues.

This clone has a single count. The gene calls are TRBV7-2 and TRBJ1-1, with TRBD1 as a possible D gene (6 bases). The CDR3 covers 14 residues. Trimming stripped 1 base from V and 4 bases from J, with 10 bases between. Germline assignment: CDR1 SGHTA and CDR2 FQGNSA. The CDR3 loop is CASSLGVGGTEAFF. The CDR3 nucleotides are TGTGCCAGCAGCTTAGGGGTAGGGGGCACTGAAGCTTTCTTT.

The rearrangement uses TRBV5-4 and TRBJ2-7; 8 positions match TRBD1. The CDR3 is 15 amino acids. Germline CDR1 is SGHNT and CDR2 is YYREEE (reference sequence). With 4 bases clipped from V and 6 bases from J, the junction kept 12 bases outside the gene matches. In nucleotides, the CDR3 is TGTGCCAGCAGCCTCCCGGGACAGGCCCTTTCCGAGCAGTACTTC. Translated: CASSLPGQALSEQYF. The full variable domain, completed using reference TRBV5-4 and TRBJ2-7, is ETGVTQSPTHLIKTRGQQVTLRCSSQSGHNTVSWYQQALGQGPQFIFQYYREEENGRGNFPPRFSGLQFPNYSSELNVNALELDDSALYLCASSLPGQALSEQYFGPGTRLTVT.

The genes are TRBV7-9 and TRBJ2-7; D is undetermined. V gave up 5 bases and J gave up 5 bases, with 7 bases separating them. The V gene's germline CDR1 is SEHNR and CDR2 FQNEAQ (reference sequence). The CDR3 is 11 amino acids. As DNA, the CDR3 is TGTGCCAGCAGCCTGTCCAACGAGCAGTACTTC. Its translation is CASSLSNEQYF.

This chain joins TRBV5-1 and TRBJ2-7, with a weak D call TRBD1 (5 bases). CDR3 length: 14 residues. Trimming left V 5 bases short and J 5 bases short, with 17 bases between. Germline CDR1 is SGHRS and CDR2 is YFSETQ. The CDR3 nucleotides are TGCGCCAGCAGGTGGGGCAGCCTCCTGAACGAGCAGTACTTC. This sequence encodes CASRWGSLLNEQYF.

The chain has TRBV9 and TRBJ2-7; D is tentatively TRBD1 or TRBD2 (6 bases each). CDR1 is SGDLS, CDR2 YYNGEE, per germline. Trimming stripped 0 bases from V and 6 bases from J, with 13 bases between. CDR3 length equals 14 residues. The CDR3 protein is CASSVARGGGEQYF. The CDR3, as DNA: TGTGCCAGCAGCGTAGCGAGAGGGGGAGGCGAGCAGTACTTC.

The chain employs TRBV30 and TRBJ1-5; D unclear. Germline V CDR1 and CDR2: GTSNPN, SVGIG (reference sequence). The CDR3 loop spans 13 amino acids. V gave up 1 base and J gave up 7 bases, with 11 bases separating them. The CDR3 bases are TGTGCCTGGAGTGCTGAAGGGAGCCAGCCCCAGCATTTT. This codes for CAWSAEGSQPQHF.

The chain links TRBV4-1 to TRBJ1-2; a possible D gene is TRBD1 (5 bases). Per germline, CDR1 MGHRA and CDR2 YSYEKL. The CDR3 sequence is 13 residues long. V lost 4 bases to trimming and J lost 2 bases, with 8 bases between them. Written as DNA, the CDR3 is TGCGCCAGCAGCCCGGGACTGAACTATGGCTACACCTTC. Residues: CASSPGLNYGYTF.

The genes are TRBV28 and TRBJ2-7; D is possibly TRBD2 (7 bases). The CDR3 loop spans 15 amino acids. The germline V and J ends were trimmed by 3 bases and 6 bases, with 18 bases remaining between them. Looked up from germline, CDR1 is MDHEN and CDR2 is SYDVKM. The CDR3 nucleotides read TGTGCCAGCAGTTTTTTCCTCGGGGGGCCAGGCGAGCAGTACTTC. It yields the protein CASSFFLGGPGEQYF.

The chain's CDR3 is CASSLGIGSTNEKLFF. CDR3 nucleotides: TGCGCCAGCAGCTTGGGAATCGGGTCAACTAATGAAAAACTGTTTTTT. The chain has TRBV5-1 and TRBJ1-4; no reliable D call. CDR3 length: 16 residues. Germline values: CDR1 SGHRS, CDR2 YFSETQ. Trimming stripped 0 bases from V and 0 bases from J, with 9 bases between.

The chain employs TRBV18 and TRBJ2-3; maybe TRBD2 (5 bases). There are 16 residues in the CDR3. The V end lost 3 bases, the J end lost 1 base, and 14 bases lay between the germline ends. Germline loops: CDR1 KGHSH, CDR2 LQKENI. The CDR3: CASSPSHYGGTDTQYF. The DNA of the CDR3 is TGTGCCAGCTCACCCTCTCACTACGGGGGCACAGATACGCAGTATTTT.

The chain couples TRBV18 to TRBJ2-1, with D possibly being TRBD1 or TRBD2 (5 bases each). This CDR3 is 16 amino acids long. V was pared by 0 bases and J by 3 bases, with 12 bases between. Germline lookup yields CDR1 KGHSH and CDR2 LQKENI. CDR3 sequence (DNA): TGTGCCAGCTCACCACCCTGGGGGATAGGCTACAATGAGCAGTTCTTC. Residues: CASSPPWGIGYNEQFF.

The chain joins TRBV18 to TRBJ2-3; TRBD1 aligns across 9 bases. Trimming cost V 4 bases and J 9 bases; bases outside gene matches: 11. Germline lookup yields CDR1 KGHSH and CDR2 LQKENI. The CDR3 runs 15 residues. CDR3 DNA sequence: TGTGCCAGCTCACAGGCGACAGGGGGAATGGGCACGCAGTATTTT. It encodes CASSQATGGMGTQYF. Looking up the rest from reference TRBV18 and TRBJ2-3 gives the full variable domain: NAGVMQNPRHLVRRRGQEARLRCSPMKGHSHVYWYRQLPEEGLKFMVYLQKENIIDESGMPKERFSAEFPKEGPSILRIQQVVRGDSAAYFCASSQATGGMGTQYFGPGTRLTVL.

CDR3 in amino acids: CASSPHPVKLRLPFLQPQHF. The CDR3 nucleotides are TGTGCCAGCTCACCGCACCCCGTGAAACTACGGCTCCCTTTTCTGCAGCCCCAGCATTTT. J is TRBJ1-5 and V is TRBV18; D not certain. The ends were cut back, 3 bases at V and 7 bases at J, with 31 bases in the middle. Germline CDR1 reads KGHSH; CDR2 reads LQKENI. This CDR3 has 20 amino acids.

The rearrangement links TRBV5-1 to TRBJ2-1; a weak D match, TRBD1 (6 bases). The germline gives CDR1 SGHRS, CDR2 YFSETQ. CDR3 length: 15 residues. V was cut by 4 bases and J by 1 base, with 12 bases left in between. The CDR3 DNA reads TGCGCCAGCAGCCCGGCCGGGACATCCTACAATGAGCAGTTCTTC. Amino acids: CASSPAGTSYNEQFF.

The chain joins TRBV7-9 to TRBJ2-3; D is uncertain. Trimming left V 5 bases short and J 6 bases short, with 12 bases between. This CDR3 is built from 13 residues. CDR1 and CDR2 from the germline V gene are SEHNR and FQNEAQ (reference sequence). The DNA of the CDR3 is TGTGCCAGCAGCGCACCCCGTACGGATACGCAGTATTTT. Protein: CASSAPRTDTQYF.